This T cell receptor (beta chain) was found in a study of T cell repertoires in cytomegalovirus infection. TCRdb redid the calling of the reads with MiXCR, one entry per CDR3 protein. The repertoire holds about 280,000 distinct CDR3 sequences, with about 20% as singletons. In its sample, this clonotype was seen a few times. Its target is not known. Between the trimmed V and J ends, which lost 2 bases and 2 bases, there was a span of 10 bases. The CDR3 has 15 amino acids. The germline CDR1 and CDR2 sequences are SGHTA and FQGNSA. Sequences were derived from cultured PBMCs, sampled from culture after CMV antigen stimulation. This chain uses TRBV7-2 with TRBJ1-5; D not resolved. The receptor's source is a human donor in good health (CMV status not recorded). Some clones in this sample may be carry-over from other donors' samples. CDR3 sequence reads: CASSLRLGGNQPQHF. In nucleotides, the CDR3 is TGTGCCAGCAGCTTACGTCTGGGAGGCAATCAGCCCCAGCATTTT.